This T cell receptor beta chain was observed in a study of T cells in Graves' hyperthyroidism and ophthalmopathy. V was clipped by 1 base and J by 0 bases, with 19 bases between them. There are 19 residues in the CDR3. Germline-derived CDR1 and CDR2 are KGHDR and SFDVKD. This clonotype was recorded many times. There were TCR beta CDR3 regions amplified from RNA transcripts. The HTBI primer set served for first-round RT-PCR of the TCR CDR3. Each CDR3 protein is one row after TCRdb ran MiXCR on the multiplex PCR reads. The data contain about 580,000 distinct CDR3 sequences, roughly 14% of them seen just once; the ten biggest clones take up 5.8%. Patients with uncontrolled infections, other autoimmune diseases, pregnancy or lactation were excluded.

The sequenced sample consisted of blood. The V gene is TRBV24-1, the J gene TRBJ2-3; a weak D match, TRBD2 (6 bases). The clonotype was recovered from a woman younger than 45 with Graves' hyperthyroidism that later progressed to Graves' ophthalmopathy. The CDR3: CATSDFESISGTSTDTQYF. In nucleotides, the CDR3 is TGTGCCACCAGTGATTTTGAAAGTATTAGCGGCACTAGCACAGATACGCAGTATTTT.